A single sample is the source of the 29 T cell receptor beta chains below, sequenced in a study of long-term antiretroviral therapy in people with HIV (dated by TCRdb to about 2022). The immunoSEQ hsTCRB v3.0 assay was used at survey level resolution for TRB variable region sequencing. Imported from immuneACCESS, the table was reduced by TCRdb to in-frame sequences with V and J called. These copies leave out some clones; in studies compared against another copy, an unresolved V gene accounts for under half, and the cause of the remainder is not known. A total of tens of thousands of clones appear in this sample, approximately 90% of them only once. 4.2% of the sample goes to the ten largest clones. The sequenced sample was unsorted PBMCs, obtained 3.1 years after starting antiretroviral therapy. These receptors were obtained from a man aged 18 to 30 with HIV.

The chain combines TRBV9 with TRBJ2-1; 7 bases are a match to TRBD2. Germline V gene data show CDR1 as SGDLS and CDR2 as YYNGEE. Trimming took 2 bases from V and 9 from J; bases not matched to a gene: 17. CDR3 length: 17 amino acids. This chain's CDR3 is CASSVDPPGLQKGEQFF. CDR3 in DNA: TGTGCCAGCAGCGTGGACCCCCCGGGACTACAAAAAGGTGAGCAGTTCTTC.

The chain joins TRBV7-9 to TRBJ1-5; 9 positions agree with TRBD1. The germline CDR1 and CDR2 sequences are SEHNR and FQNEAQ (reference sequence). The J segment lost 6 bases and the V segment lost 5 bases, leaving 20 bases of the junction unmatched. The CDR3 length is 19 residues. The CDR3 is CASSRSPGQGGTRGQPQHF. The CDR3 DNA reads TGTGCCAGCAGCCGTAGTCCGGGACAGGGTGGAACTCGCGGTCAGCCCCAGCATTTT.

J is TRBJ2-1 and V is TRBV6-5; the match to TRBD2 covers 7 bases. This CDR3 region has 16 residues. The V gene's germline CDR1 is MNHEY and CDR2 SVGAGI. Trimming cost V 2 bases and J 5 bases; bases outside gene matches: 9. CDR3 sequence: CASSYGVGGPHNEQFF. Written as DNA, the CDR3 is TGTGCCAGCAGTTACGGGGTGGGAGGGCCCCACAATGAGCAGTTCTTC.

This clone came up once. The chain is built from TRBV5-1 and TRBJ2-3; TRBD1 matches at 9 bases. Unmatched junction bases numbered 11, after V lost 5 bases and J lost 7 bases. The length of the CDR3 is 15 residues. Germline V gives CDR1 SGHRS, CDR2 YFSETQ. The CDR3 coding sequence is TGCGCCAGCAGTCGTGCGGGACAGGGATCGTATACGCAGTATTTT. Translated: CASSRAGQGSYTQYF.

This clone has only one observation. The chain is built from TRBV27 and TRBJ1-6; TRBD1 matches 8 bases. Germline V gene lookup returns CDR1 MNHEY and CDR2 SMNVEV (reference sequence). The CDR3 runs 16 residues. Trimming cost V 5 bases and J 6 bases; bases outside gene matches: 9. CDR3 sequence: CASSPRPGGLNSPLHF. The CDR3 coding sequence is TGTGCCAGCAGTCCCCGCCCAGGGGGCCTTAATTCACCCCTCCACTTT.

This chain connects TRBV9 to TRBJ2-2; maybe TRBD2 (7 bases). This CDR3 has 16 residues. Germline-derived CDR1 and CDR2 are SGDLS and YYNGEE. V was pared by 2 bases and J by 7 bases, with 18 bases between. The CDR3: CASSVQEGGRHGELFF. CDR3 sequence (DNA): TGTGCCAGCAGCGTCCAAGAGGGGGGGAGGCACGGGGAGCTGTTTTTT.

The rearrangement links TRBV7-9 to TRBJ1-5, with 10 positions matching TRBD1. V shed 6 bases, J shed 6 bases, and the junction held 8 bases outside the gene matches. Germline values: CDR1 SEHNR, CDR2 FQNEAQ (reference sequence). The CDR3 spans 15 residues. CDR3 DNA sequence: TGTGCCAGCAGTCTAGGGACAGGGGTGCTTCAGCCCCAGCATTTT. Translated: CASSLGTGVLQPQHF.

The chain has TRBV2 and TRBJ1-1; D might be TRBD1 (5 bases). Trimming shortened V by 0 bases and J by 4 bases, and 9 bases separated the two germline ends. CDR3 length equals 14 residues. CDR1 is SNHLY, CDR2 FYNNEI, per germline. The CDR3 bases are TGTGCCAGCAGTGAAGCGCAGGGTTTCACTGAAGCTTTCTTT. This gives the protein CASSEAQGFTEAFF.

The V call is TRBV14, the J call TRBJ1-6; D is unresolved. Germline values: CDR1 SGHDN, CDR2 FVKESK. Trimming removed 7 bases from V and 5 bases from J, with 12 bases in between. The CDR3 consists of 14 residues. The CDR3 DNA sequence: TGTGCCAGCACCCCCTTCAATAATAATTCACCCCTCCACTTT. This encodes CASTPFNNNSPLHF.

The chain carries TRBV28 and TRBJ1-2; 7 bases are shared with TRBD1. Trimming at V came to 8 bases and at J to 4 bases, leaving 7 bases not matched to a gene. CDR1 and CDR2 (germline): MDHEN, SYDVKM. This CDR3 region has 13 residues. CDR3 nucleotides: TGTGCCAGCCAGAGGACAGGTTCCTATGGCTACACCTTC. It codes for CASQRTGSYGYTF.

This chain connects TRBV2 to TRBJ2-7, with D maybe TRBD1 (5 bases). This CDR3 spans 13 amino acids. Germline V gene sequence: CDR1 SNHLY, CDR2 FYNNEI. V was clipped by 6 bases and J by 1 base, with 10 bases between them. The CDR3 DNA follows: TGTGCCAGCAGGGCAGGGCGTTCCTACGAGCAGTACTTC. It yields the protein CASRAGRSYEQYF.

V is TRBV19 and J is TRBJ1-5; tentative D call: TRBD1 (6 bases). Germline CDR1 reads LNHDA; CDR2 reads SQIVND (reference sequence). The CDR3 runs 18 residues. Trimming removed 5 bases at V and 1 base at J, with 21 bases between. CDR3: CASSSPGQRTTSNQPQHF. For the CDR3, the DNA is TGTGCCAGTAGTTCTCCGGGACAACGAACTACAAGCAATCAGCCCCAGCATTTT.

The chain is built from TRBV7-3 and TRBJ2-2; D is ambiguous. The CDR3 is made up of 13 amino acids. The germline V gene encodes CDR1 SGHTA and CDR2 FQGTGA. V gave up 0 bases and J gave up 2 bases, with 1 base separating them. CDR3 sequence (DNA): TGTGCCAGCAGCTTAACAAACACCGGGGAGCTGTTTTTT. As protein: CASSLTNTGELFF. The full variable domain, rest sourced from reference TRBV7-3 and TRBJ2-2, is GAGVSQTPSNKVTEKGKYVELRCDPISGHTALYWYRQSLGQGPEFLIYFQGTGAADDSGLPNDRFFAVRPEGSVSTLKIQRTERGDSAVYLCASSLTNTGELFFGEGSRLTVL.

The chain recombines TRBV5-6 with TRBJ2-7, with 7 bases lining up with TRBD2. CDR3 size: 15 residues. V was pared by 3 bases and J by 1 base, with 7 bases of the junction left unmatched. The germline V gene has CDR1 SGHDT and CDR2 YYEEEE. CDR3: CASSWGGERSYEQYF. In nucleotides, the CDR3 is TGTGCCAGCAGCTGGGGGGGGGAGCGTTCCTACGAGCAGTACTTC. Together with reference TRBV5-6 and TRBJ2-7, the CDR3 gives the full variable domain: DAGVTQSPTHLIKTRGQQVTLRCSPKSGHDTVSWYQQALGQGPQFIFQYYEEEERQRGNFPDRFSGHQFPNYSSELNVNALLLGDSALYLCASSWGGERSYEQYFGPGTRLTVT.

The CDR3 DNA reads as TGTGCCAGCAGCGTAATTTTGGAAGGTCCCACCTACGAGCAGTACTTC. This encodes CASSVILEGPTYEQYF. The V gene is TRBV9, the J gene TRBJ2-7; D is uncertain. Germline loops: CDR1 SGDLS, CDR2 YYNGEE. V was trimmed by 1 base and J by 2 bases, leaving 16 bases between them. CDR3 size: 16 residues. The entire variable domain, with the rest obtained from reference TRBV9 and TRBJ2-7, is as follows: DSGVTQTPKHLITATGQRVTLRCSPRSGDLSVYWYQQSLDQGLQFLIQYYNGEERAKGNILERFSAQQFPDLHSELNLSSLELGDSALYFCASSVILEGPTYEQYFGPGTRLTVT.

The chain uses TRBV5-6 and TRBJ1-1, with D possibly being TRBD1 (6 bases). With 4 bases removed from V and 2 bases from J, the gap between germline ends came to 15 bases. Germline-derived CDR1 and CDR2 are SGHDT and YYEEEE. The CDR3 runs 15 residues. As DNA, the CDR3 is TGTGCCAGCAGCAGGTGGGGGGGCCTTAACACTGAAGCTTTCTTT. Its protein product is CASSRWGGLNTEAFF.

V and J are TRBV19 and TRBJ1-2; TRBD1 aligns across 7 bases. The CDR3 extends over 14 amino acids. Looked up from germline, CDR1 is LNHDA and CDR2 is SQIVND (reference sequence). Trimming at V came to 6 bases and at J to 6 bases, leaving 10 bases not matched to a gene. This chain's CDR3 is CASSPHRGSDGYTF. For the CDR3, the DNA is TGTGCCAGTAGCCCCCACAGGGGTAGTGATGGCTACACCTTC.

This rearrangement joins TRBV5-4 to TRBJ1-4; TRBD1 might be the D (6 bases). Per the germline V gene, CDR1 is SGHNT and CDR2 is YYREEE (reference sequence). This CDR3 is 16 amino acids long. V shed 1 base and J shed 3 bases, with 13 bases lying between them. The CDR3 nucleotides are TGTGCCAGCAGCTTGTTGGGCAGGGGATCTAATGAAAAACTGTTTTTT. Translated: CASSLLGRGSNEKLFF.

The J gene is TRBJ2-4, the V gene TRBV7-2, with D unresolved. The CDR3 is 15 amino acids. Germline V gene lookup returns CDR1 SGHTA and CDR2 FQGNSA. V lost 1 base to trimming and J lost 0 bases, with 7 bases between them. CDR3 amino acids: CASSLELLAKNIQYF. Written as DNA, the CDR3 is TGTGCCAGCAGCTTAGAGTTGCTAGCCAAAAACATTCAGTACTTC.

This clone appeared once. The J gene is TRBJ2-2, the V gene TRBV29-1, with D perhaps TRBD2 (6 bases). The CDR3 totals 13 residues. Looked up from germline, CDR1 is SQVTM and CDR2 is ANQGSEA. Trimming stripped 4 bases from V and 3 bases from J, with 9 bases between. The DNA for the CDR3 is TGCAGCGTTGGCAGGGAGGACACCGGGGAGCTGTTTTTT. This gives the protein CSVGREDTGELFF.

V gene TRBV18 combines with J gene TRBJ2-3; D not resolved. CDR1 KGHSH and CDR2 LQKENI come from the germline V gene. V lost 0 bases and J lost 1, with 11 bases in between. CDR3 length: 16 amino acids. This CDR3 is CASSPPTTIGTDTQYF. CDR3 DNA: TGTGCCAGCTCACCACCCACTACGATTGGCACAGATACGCAGTATTTT.

The rearrangement links TRBV6-5 to TRBJ1-3; unclear D gene. V was clipped by 4 bases and J by 1 base, with 11 bases between them. Per germline, CDR1 MNHEY and CDR2 SVGAGI. CDR3 length equals 15 residues. CDR3 amino acids: CASSSSGASGNTIYF. The CDR3 nucleotides are TGTGCCAGCAGTTCTTCCGGAGCATCTGGAAACACCATATATTTT.

This clone appeared a single time. The rearrangement joins TRBV5-1 to TRBJ2-3; 8 bases map to TRBD1. The CDR3 runs 14 residues. V lost 4 bases, J lost 2 bases, and 3 bases stayed unmatched. Looked up from germline, CDR1 is SGHRS and CDR2 is YFSETQ. As DNA, the CDR3 is TGCGCCAGCAGCCCGACAGGGGACACAGATACGCAGTATTTT. Translated: CASSPTGDTDTQYF. Full variable domain (rest looked up from reference TRBV5-1 and TRBJ2-3): KAGVTQTPRYLIKTRGQQVTLSCSPISGHRSVSWYQQTPGQGLQFLFEYFSETQRNKGNFPGRFSGRQFSNSRSEMNVSTLELGDSALYLCASSPTGDTDTQYFGPGTRLTVL.

This clone has a single count. The rearrangement links TRBV19 to TRBJ1-6, with D maybe TRBD1 (5 bases). Deletions cut 4 bases from V and 7 bases from J, with 11 bases between. CDR1 and CDR2 from the germline V gene are LNHDA and SQIVND (reference sequence). This CDR3 is 14 amino acids long. The CDR3 spells CASSSPGENSPLHF. The CDR3 DNA reads as TGTGCCAGTAGTAGTCCGGGGGAAAATTCACCCCTCCACTTT. The complete variable domain, with remaining parts taken from reference TRBV19 and TRBJ1-6, reads DGGITQSPKYLFRKEGQNVTLSCEQNLNHDAMYWYRQDPGQGLRLIYYSQIVNDFQKGDIAEGYSVSREKKESFPLTVTSAQKNPTAFYLCASSSPGENSPLHFGNGTRLTVT.

This chain links TRBV7-9 with TRBJ2-1, with 10 bases that match TRBD2. Trimming took 5 bases from V and 9 from J; bases not matched to a gene: 10. CDR3 size: 15 residues. Germline-derived CDR1 and CDR2 are SEHNR and FQNEAQ (reference sequence). CDR3 coding DNA: TGTGCCAGCAGCCCCGCAGCGGGGGGGTGGAGTGAGCAGTTCTTC. This encodes CASSPAAGGWSEQFF.

The genes are TRBV19 and TRBJ1-2; D may be TRBD1 (6 bases). This CDR3 spans 13 amino acids. Germline-derived CDR1 and CDR2 are LNHDA and SQIVND (reference sequence). Between the trimmed V and J ends, which lost 7 bases and 8 bases, there was a span of 17 bases. The CDR3 nucleotides read TGTGCCAGTACCAGACAGGCTTTGGGAGGCTACACCTTC. It specifies CASTRQALGGYTF. The full variable domain, completed using reference TRBV19 and TRBJ1-2, is DGGITQSPKYLFRKEGQNVTLSCEQNLNHDAMYWYRQDPGQGLRLIYYSQIVNDFQKGDIAEGYSVSREKKESFPLTVTSAQKNPTAFYLCASTRQALGGYTFGSGTRLTVV.

This clone was picked up one time. The chain couples TRBV19 to TRBJ1-5; no clear D. Germline lookup yields CDR1 LNHDA and CDR2 SQIVND (reference sequence). Trimming cost V 1 base and J 1 base, with 14 bases left between them. The CDR3 runs 17 residues. The CDR3: CASSIGVRVRSNQPQHF. Written as DNA, the CDR3 is TGTGCCAGTAGTATAGGTGTTCGGGTCCGGAGCAATCAGCCCCAGCATTTT.

The chain recombines TRBV28 with TRBJ1-5, with D uncertain. CDR3 length: 15 amino acids. V was cut by 4 bases and J by 3 bases, with 13 bases left in between. Germline CDR1 and CDR2: MDHEN and SYDVKM. In DNA form, the CDR3 reads TGTGCCAGCAGTTCAGTGGACGGAGTCAATCAGCCCCAGCATTTT. Its protein product is CASSSVDGVNQPQHF.

This clone was seen a single time. This chain connects TRBV28 to TRBJ2-7, with D possibly TRBD1 on 6 matching bases. This CDR3 comprises 15 residues. V lost 4 bases, J lost 0 bases, and 13 bases lay in between. The V gene's germline CDR1 is MDHEN and CDR2 SYDVKM. CDR3 coding DNA: TGTGCCAGCAGTTACAGGGTCTACTCCTCCTACGAGCAGTACTTC. Its protein is CASSYRVYSSYEQYF.